The sequence of this TCR beta chain was determined in a study of shared clonotypes between healthy human individuals. Generated by immunoSEQ multiplex PCR, the TCRdb table keeps only in-frame clones and is missing some. The data hold more than 2,000,000 clones, with more than 80% observed a single time. In germline, CDR1 is MNHNS, CDR2 SASEGT. V lost 7 bases, J lost 3 bases, and 9 bases lay in between. This CDR3 is 12 amino acids long. The rearrangement joins TRBV6-1 to TRBJ1-2; the D is unclear. The origin of this receptor is a man younger than 30 in good health. Sequenced input: naive CD4+ T cells sorted from blood. Noted subset: CD45RA+ positively selected. The CDR3 nucleotides are TGTGCCAGCACAGACACAGACTATGGCTACACCTTC. This translates into CASTDTDYGYTF.